One sample yielded the 8 T cell receptor beta chains listed below, sequenced in a study of blood T cell repertoires in COVID-19. Method: immunoSEQ multiplex PCR; TCRdb's copy keeps in-frame clones and lacks some. Among about 330,000 clones listed, 86% were seen once. The source material was peripheral blood. The receptors come from a woman between 50 and 59 years old with acute or convalescent COVID-19.

This sequence joins TRBV28 and TRBJ1-5; 7 bases agree with TRBD1. The CDR3 is made up of 16 amino acids. The germline CDR1 and CDR2 sequences are MDHEN and SYDVKM. Trimming took 4 bases from V and 5 from J; bases not matched to a gene: 11. The DNA for the CDR3 is TGTGCCAGCAGTTCCCCGGGAAGGGGGCAAGATCAGCCCCAGCATTTT. Its translation: CASSSPGRGQDQPQHF.

The chain has TRBV27 and TRBJ1-3, with D uncertain. V was shortened by 5 bases and J by 0 bases, with 17 bases between the two germline ends. This CDR3 has 17 amino acids. Germline CDR1 is MNHEY and CDR2 is SMNVEV (reference sequence). The CDR3 DNA follows: TGTGCCAGCAGTCCGTACCTCCCAGTAAGCTCTGGAAACACCATATATTTT. This sequence encodes CASSPYLPVSSGNTIYF.

The chain joins TRBV3-1 (or the pseudogene TRBV3-2) to TRBJ1-5, with no clear D. The CDR3 is 13 residues long. Trimming removed 4 bases at V and 7 bases at J, with 11 bases between. Per the germline V gene, CDR1 is LGHDT and CDR2 is YNNKEL (reference sequence). CDR3 loop: CASSRSGDQPQHF. The CDR3 nucleotides are TGTGCCAGCAGCCGATCAGGTGACCAGCCCCAGCATTTT.

The chain links TRBV7-8 to TRBJ2-1, with TRBD2 matching 7 bases. CDR1 and CDR2 (germline): SGHVS, FQNEAQ. The ends lost 3 bases at V and 2 bases at J; junction bases unmatched: 4. The length of the CDR3 is 15 residues. DNA for the CDR3: TGTGCCAGCAGCTTGAAGCGGGGAACCTACAATGAGCAGTTCTTC. The encoded protein is CASSLKRGTYNEQFF.

This clone was counted a few times. The CDR3 region has the DNA TGCGCCAGCACCTTCGGGACTGAGGGAACTGAAGCTTTCTTT. This gives the protein CASTFGTEGTEAFF. The V gene is TRBV5-1, the J gene TRBJ1-1; weak D call: TRBD1 (5 bases). The CDR3 has 14 residues. Trimming removed 6 bases at V and 5 bases at J, with 17 bases between. Germline-derived CDR1 and CDR2 are SGHRS and YFSETQ.

This chain links TRBV27 with TRBJ2-5; 8 nucleotides agree with TRBD1. This CDR3 comprises 14 residues. Germline trimming cut 6 bases from V and 4 bases from J; bases unmatched to any gene: 7. Germline assignment: CDR1 MNHEY and CDR2 SMNVEV (reference sequence). This CDR3 is CASRVSGGLETQYF. CDR3 bases: TGTGCCAGCAGAGTCTCAGGGGGCTTAGAGACCCAGTACTTC.

This chain connects TRBV9 to TRBJ1-6, with 10 bases that match TRBD1. The V segment lost 4 bases and the J segment 5 bases; nucleotides outside the gene matches: 9. This CDR3 comprises 17 residues. The germline V gene encodes CDR1 SGDLS and CDR2 YYNGEE. This chain's CDR3 is CASSTRTGGRDNSPLHF. The CDR3 region has the DNA TGTGCCAGCAGCACCCGGACAGGGGGTAGGGATAATTCACCCCTCCACTTT.

The CDR3 protein is CASSHRGLVANEQFF. The CDR3 region has the DNA TGTGCCAGCAGCCATAGGGGACTAGTTGCTAATGAGCAGTTCTTC. The V gene is TRBV14, the J gene TRBJ2-1, with 8 bases identical to TRBD2. CDR1 and CDR2 from the germline V gene are SGHDN and FVKESK. V lost 3 bases to trimming and J lost 7 bases; unmatched junction nucleotides: 8. The CDR3 covers 15 residues.